The next 10 T cell receptor beta chains were all read from a single sample in a study of T cell responses to AZD1222 COVID-19 vaccine. The protocol was immunoSEQ multiplex PCR, while the TCRdb copy is restricted to in-frame clones and leaves out a portion. The sample lists roughly 120,000 clones, approximately 90% occurring once. The sequencing used peripheral blood, collected 28 days after the second AZD1222 dose. The receptor set was obtained from an adult who received the AZD1222 COVID-19 vaccine.

The V gene is TRBV19, the J gene TRBJ1-1; D ambiguous. Between the trimmed V and J ends, which lost 3 bases and 10 bases, there was a span of 18 bases. The CDR3 is 14 amino acids. Germline assignment: CDR1 LNHDA and CDR2 SQIVND (reference sequence). As DNA, the CDR3 is TGTGCCAGTAGTATCGTCCGCGGAGGGCTTTTAGCTTTCTTT. Its translation: CASSIVRGGLLAFF.

This chain links TRBV5-1 with TRBJ1-1; D gene ambiguous. Between the trimmed V and J ends, which lost 3 bases and 1 base, there was a span of 16 bases. The germline V gene encodes CDR1 SGHRS and CDR2 YFSETQ. CDR3 size: 16 residues. CDR3 nucleotides: TGCGCCAGCAGCTACCCCCCAGGCCGGCAGAACACTGAAGCTTTCTTT. This gives the protein CASSYPPGRQNTEAFF.

This sequence joins TRBV19 and TRBJ1-1; D is undetermined. CDR1 and CDR2 (germline): LNHDA, SQIVND (reference sequence). The CDR3 runs to 11 residues. V gave up 8 bases and J gave up 10 bases, with 14 bases separating them. CDR3 sequence reads: CASSYSVGAFF. The CDR3 bases are TGTGCCAGTTCGTATTCAGTTGGAGCTTTCTTT. Complete variable domain (other parts from reference TRBV19 and TRBJ1-1): DGGITQSPKYLFRKEGQNVTLSCEQNLNHDAMYWYRQDPGQGLRLIYYSQIVNDFQKGDIAEGYSVSREKKESFPLTVTSAQKNPTAFYLCASSYSVGAFFGQGTRLTVV.

The V gene is TRBV19, the J gene TRBJ2-3; D is perhaps TRBD1 (7 bases). Germline lookup yields CDR1 LNHDA and CDR2 SQIVND (reference sequence). V was pared by 5 bases and J by 3 bases, with 15 bases between. The CDR3 extends over 15 amino acids. The chain's CDR3 is CASSVEGAGTDTQYF. The CDR3 bases are TGTGCCAGTAGTGTGGAGGGGGCTGGGACAGATACGCAGTATTTT.

The chain uses TRBV29-1 and TRBJ2-1; 7 bases line up with TRBD2. Germline V gene data show CDR1 as SQVTM and CDR2 as ANQGSEA. This CDR3 has 13 residues. V gave up 7 bases and J gave up 10 bases; unmatched junction bases: 13. The CDR3 DNA follows: TGCAGCGCCTCTTTCGCGGGAGTCTCCGAGCAGTTCTTC. It codes for CSASFAGVSEQFF.

This clone was recorded only once. The rearrangement joins TRBV12-3 or TRBV12-4 to TRBJ1-1, with no clear D. Trimming took 6 bases from V and 3 from J, leaving 11 bases between them. This CDR3 spans 13 amino acids. The CDR3 sequence is CASSRDGDTEAFF. The CDR3 coding sequence is TGTGCCAGCAGCCGTGACGGGGACACTGAAGCTTTCTTT.

The chain recombines TRBV6-5 with TRBJ1-2, with 7 bases lining up with TRBD1. The CDR3 consists of 15 residues. V shed 2 bases, J shed 4 bases, and the junction held 7 bases outside the gene matches. Germline V CDR1 and CDR2: MNHEY, SVGAGI. CDR3 amino acids: CASSYGGTVSYGYTF. CDR3 DNA sequence: TGTGCCAGCAGTTACGGGGGGACAGTGAGCTATGGCTACACCTTC.

This clone appeared once. The genes are TRBV6-5 and TRBJ1-4; D possibly corresponds to TRBD1 (5 bases). V was cut by 5 bases and J by 7 bases, with 11 bases left in between. The germline gives CDR1 MNHEY, CDR2 SVGAGI. The CDR3 sequence is 13 residues long. The CDR3: CASSSRDFEKLFF. CDR3 sequence (DNA): TGTGCCAGCAGTAGCCGGGACTTTGAAAAACTGTTTTTT.

The chain links TRBV30 to TRBJ1-2; D remains ambiguous. The CDR3 is 11 amino acids. Germline assignment: CDR1 GTSNPN and CDR2 SVGIG (reference sequence). V was cut by 3 bases and J by 5 bases, with 7 bases left in between. DNA of the CDR3: TGTGCCTGGAGCGGTGCGTATGGCTACACCTTC. Protein: CAWSGAYGYTF.

This chain joins TRBV7-2 and TRBJ2-2; 10 bases map to TRBD2. The CDR3 consists of 16 residues. Germline-derived CDR1 and CDR2 are SGHTA and FQGNSA. The trim removed 5 bases at V and 7 bases at J, leaving 10 bases unmatched. The CDR3 region is CASSRGLAVAHGELFF. The CDR3 DNA is TGTGCCAGCAGCCGTGGACTAGCGGTCGCCCACGGGGAGCTGTTTTTT.